This passage covers 4 T cell receptor beta chains from one sample sequenced in a study of identical twins. TCRdb reprocessed the 5' RACE reads with MiXCR, giving one entry per CDR3 protein. The sample lists more than 200,000 distinct CDR3 sequences, over 11% seen once, with 7% to 9% in the top ten. Sequences were obtained from memory (CD45RO+) T cells sorted from blood. These receptors came from a woman between 18 and 29 years old in good health.

On this clonotype: An end of the junction differs from the germline gene, which may be a read error. V and J are TRBV6-1 and TRBJ2-5; 7 bases align to TRBD2. Germline loops: CDR1 MNHNS, CDR2 SASEGT. This CDR3 comprises 15 residues. CDR3 nucleotide sequence: TGTGCTAGCAGGAATCGACTAGCCAGGGAAGAGACCCAGTACTTC. Protein: CASRNRLAREETQYF.

In its sample, this clonotype was seen a few times. The chain links TRBV20-1 to TRBJ2-7, with 13 bases lining up with TRBD2. Germline V gene lookup returns CDR1 DFQATT and CDR2 SNEGSKA (reference sequence). V trimming: 2 bases; J trimming: 0 bases; junction bases outside the gene matches: 7. This CDR3 is built from 17 residues. CDR3 region: CSARTGTSGIFSYEQYF. The CDR3 bases are TGCAGTGCTAGAACAGGGACTAGCGGGATTTTCTCCTACGAGCAGTACTTC.

In its sample, this clonotype was seen a few times. The V call is TRBV10-3, the J call TRBJ2-1; 12 bases align to TRBD2. The CDR3 extends over 20 amino acids. J was trimmed by 3 bases and V by 4 bases; bases with no gene match: 16. Germline V gene data show CDR1 as ENHRY and CDR2 as SYGVKD. CDR3 region: CAISGGRTSGGPSIYNEQFF. For the CDR3, the DNA is TGTGCCATCAGTGGGGGTAGAACTAGCGGGGGGCCCTCGATCTACAATGAGCAGTTCTTC.

The V gene is TRBV20-1, the J gene TRBJ2-1; 7 nucleotides align to TRBD1. Germline V gene lookup returns CDR1 DFQATT and CDR2 SNEGSKA (reference sequence). This CDR3 spans 14 amino acids. Germline trimming cut 4 bases from V and 4 bases from J; bases unmatched to any gene: 7. In nucleotides, the CDR3 is TGCAGTGCTATGGGACAGTTCACATACAATGAGCAGTTCTTC. It yields the protein CSAMGQFTYNEQFF.